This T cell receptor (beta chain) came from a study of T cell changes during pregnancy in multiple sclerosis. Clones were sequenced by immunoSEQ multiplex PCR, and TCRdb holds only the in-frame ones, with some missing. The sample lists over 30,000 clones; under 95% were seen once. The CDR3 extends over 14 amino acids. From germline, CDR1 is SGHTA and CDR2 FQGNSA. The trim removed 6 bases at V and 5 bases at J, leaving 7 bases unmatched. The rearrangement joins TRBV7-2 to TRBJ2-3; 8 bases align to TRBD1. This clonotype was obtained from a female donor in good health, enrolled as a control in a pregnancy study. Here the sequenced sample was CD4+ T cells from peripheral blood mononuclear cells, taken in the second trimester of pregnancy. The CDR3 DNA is TGTGCCAGCAGTGCCGGGACAGGAGGAGATACGCAGTATTTT. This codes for CASSAGTGGDTQYF. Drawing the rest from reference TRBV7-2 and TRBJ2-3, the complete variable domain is GAGVSQSPSNKVTEKGKDVELRCDPISGHTALYWYRQSLGQGLEFLIYFQGNSAPDKSGLPSDRFSAERTGGSVSTLTIQRTQQEDSAVYLCASSAGTGGDTQYFGPGTRLTVL.